The sequence of this T cell receptor (beta chain) was determined in a study of tumor-infiltrating lymphocytes in primary liver carcinoma. At the level of the study: Patients of both sexes were 30 to 69 years old.

A single count supports this clonotype. Researchers generated TCR beta cDNA from about 530 ng of total RNA, relying on a constant-region primer. What produced the TCR beta libraries was three nested multiplex PCR rounds using slightly modified ARM-PCR. Investigators reported that the first two PCR rounds, at roughly 11 cycles each, used TRBV1-TRBV30 forward primers with a C-beta reverse primer. TCRdb used MiXCR to reprocess the multiplex PCR reads, holding one entry per CDR3 protein. The sample yields over 35,000 distinct CDR3 sequences, approximately 73% seen once. The roughly 18-32 mg bulk tissue piece was not sorted before simultaneous RNA and DNA extraction. With chronic HBV infection, the patients were also treatment-naive. Between the trimmed V and J ends, which lost 4 bases and 7 bases, there was a span of 22 bases. The CDR3 totals 15 residues. The germline CDR1 and CDR2 sequences are SQVTM and ANQGSEA.

Sequencing used liver tumor tissue from sampling region 4. The subset denotes: tumor region T4, right-lateral pole. The rearrangement joins TRBV29-1 to TRBJ1-1; no reliable D call. The source of this sequence is a man aged 35 to 55 with primary liver carcinoma and hepatitis B virus infection. CDR3 residues: CSVGPEWGMDDEAFF. In DNA, the CDR3 is TGCAGCGTTGGTCCAGAGTGGGGTATGGACGATGAAGCTTTCTTT.